The present TCR beta chain was sequenced within a study of CD8+ T cells in alopecia areata. Study-level background: Treated patients swallowed 5 to 10 mg of oral tofacitinib twice daily. Study-level findings and limits: Lesional tissue from the scalp (especially in alopecia totalis/universalis) showed higher clonality than normal scalp.

Extraction and reverse transcription of RNA yielded cDNA as the sequencing template. Clones were read by immunoSEQ multiplex PCR, and TCRdb kept only the in-frame ones, dropping some. The sample yields some 150,000 clones, around 71% seen once. CDR3 length equals 11 residues. In germline, CDR1 is SGDLS, CDR2 YYNGEE. The germline V and J ends were trimmed by 2 bases and 8 bases, with 4 bases remaining between them. Remarks on this clone: As yet, its antigen is unknown.

The specimen comprised CD8+ T cells sorted from blood, sampled at week 0. This clonotype originated in a human donor with alopecia areata. This chain links TRBV9 with TRBJ2-2; D call uncertain. The CDR3 region has the DNA TGTGCCAGCAGCGTGCGGGGGGAGCTGTTTTTT. It translates to CASSVRGELFF. Based on the CDR3 plus reference TRBV9 and TRBJ2-2, the full variable domain is DSGVTQTPKHLITATGQRVTLRCSPRSGDLSVYWYQQSLDQGLQFLIQYYNGEERAKGNILERFSAQQFPDLHSELNLSSLELGDSALYFCASSVRGELFFGEGSRLTVL.